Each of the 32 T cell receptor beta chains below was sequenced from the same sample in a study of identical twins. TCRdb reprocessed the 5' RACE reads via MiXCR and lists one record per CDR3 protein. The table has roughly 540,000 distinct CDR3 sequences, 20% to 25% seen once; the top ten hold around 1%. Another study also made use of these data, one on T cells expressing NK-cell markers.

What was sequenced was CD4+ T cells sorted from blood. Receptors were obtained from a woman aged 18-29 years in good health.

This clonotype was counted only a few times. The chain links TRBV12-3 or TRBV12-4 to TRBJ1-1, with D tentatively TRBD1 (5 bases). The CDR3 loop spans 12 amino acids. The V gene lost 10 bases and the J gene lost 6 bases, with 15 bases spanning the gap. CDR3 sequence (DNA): TGTGCCACCTGCGTGGGGGGGGCTGAAGCTTTCTTT. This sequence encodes CATCVGGAEAFF.

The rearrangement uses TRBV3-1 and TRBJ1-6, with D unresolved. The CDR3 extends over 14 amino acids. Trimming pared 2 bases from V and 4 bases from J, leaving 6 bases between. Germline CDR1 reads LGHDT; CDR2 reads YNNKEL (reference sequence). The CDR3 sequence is CASSQSDYNSPLHF. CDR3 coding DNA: TGTGCCAGCAGCCAATCAGATTATAATTCACCCCTCCACTTT.

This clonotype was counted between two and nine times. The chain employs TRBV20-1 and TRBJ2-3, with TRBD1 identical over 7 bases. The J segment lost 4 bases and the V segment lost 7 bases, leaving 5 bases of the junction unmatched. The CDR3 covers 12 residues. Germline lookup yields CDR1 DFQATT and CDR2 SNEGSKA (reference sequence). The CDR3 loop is CSGSRGPDTQYF. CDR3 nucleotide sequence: TGCAGTGGGAGTAGGGGGCCAGATACGCAGTATTTT.

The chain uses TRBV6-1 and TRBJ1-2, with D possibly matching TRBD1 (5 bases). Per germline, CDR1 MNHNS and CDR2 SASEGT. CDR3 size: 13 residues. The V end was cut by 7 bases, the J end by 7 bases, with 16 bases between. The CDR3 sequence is CASTRTQVFGYTF. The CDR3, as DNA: TGTGCCAGCACAAGGACACAAGTTTTTGGCTACACCTTC.

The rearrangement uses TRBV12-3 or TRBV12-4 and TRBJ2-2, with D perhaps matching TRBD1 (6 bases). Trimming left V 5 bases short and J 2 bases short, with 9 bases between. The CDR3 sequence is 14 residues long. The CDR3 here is CASSRQVNTGELFF. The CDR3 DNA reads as TGTGCCAGCAGTAGACAGGTTAACACCGGGGAGCTGTTTTTT.

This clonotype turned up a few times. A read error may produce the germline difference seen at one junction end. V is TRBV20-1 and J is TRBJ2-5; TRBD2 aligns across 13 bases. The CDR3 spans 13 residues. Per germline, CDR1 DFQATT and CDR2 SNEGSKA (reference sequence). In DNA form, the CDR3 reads TGCAGTGTGAGGAGTGGGACTAGCGGGACTGGGGACTTC. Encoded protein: CSVRSGTSGTGDF.

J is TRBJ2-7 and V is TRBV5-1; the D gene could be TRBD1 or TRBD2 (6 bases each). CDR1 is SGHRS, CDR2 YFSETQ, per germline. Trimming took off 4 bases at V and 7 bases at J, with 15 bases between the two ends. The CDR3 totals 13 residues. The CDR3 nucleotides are TGCGCCAGCAGCGGGGAGGACAGAGGGGAGCAGTACTTC. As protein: CASSGEDRGEQYF.

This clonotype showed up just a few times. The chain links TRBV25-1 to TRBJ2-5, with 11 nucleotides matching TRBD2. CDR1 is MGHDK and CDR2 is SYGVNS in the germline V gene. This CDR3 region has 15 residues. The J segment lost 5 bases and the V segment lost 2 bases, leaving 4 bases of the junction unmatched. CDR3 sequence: CASSETSGGWETQYF. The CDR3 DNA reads TGTGCCAGCAGTGAAACTAGCGGGGGTTGGGAGACCCAGTACTTC.

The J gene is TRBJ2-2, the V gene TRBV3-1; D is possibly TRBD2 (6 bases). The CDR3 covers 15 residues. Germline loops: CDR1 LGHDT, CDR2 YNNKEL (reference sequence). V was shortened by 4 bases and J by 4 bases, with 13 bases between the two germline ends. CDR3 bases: TGTGCCAGCAGCCGCAGTCAGCGGGTCACCGGGGAGCTGTTTTTT. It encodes CASSRSQRVTGELFF.

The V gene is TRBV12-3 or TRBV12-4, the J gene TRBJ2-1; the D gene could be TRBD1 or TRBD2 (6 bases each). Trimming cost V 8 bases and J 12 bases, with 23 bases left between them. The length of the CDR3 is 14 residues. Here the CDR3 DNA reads TGTGCCAGCTGGGGGGCGACAAGGGAAGTTGCGCAGTTCTTC. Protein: CASWGATREVAQFF.

The CDR3 loop is CASSFNGKVWDEQYF. CDR3 nucleotide sequence: TGTGCCAGCAGTTTTAACGGGAAGGTGTGGGACGAGCAGTACTTC. V gene TRBV6-5 combines with J gene TRBJ2-7; possible D gene TRBD2, 5 bases. The CDR3 is 15 amino acids. The V gene's germline CDR1 is MNHEY and CDR2 SVGAGI. V lost 4 bases, J lost 5 bases, and 18 bases lay in between.

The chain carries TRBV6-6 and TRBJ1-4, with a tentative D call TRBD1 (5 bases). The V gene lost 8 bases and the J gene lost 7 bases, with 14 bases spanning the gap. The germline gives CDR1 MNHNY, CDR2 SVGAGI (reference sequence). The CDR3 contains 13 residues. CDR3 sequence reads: CASGGGGAEKLFF. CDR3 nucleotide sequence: TGTGCCAGCGGAGGTGGGGGAGCTGAAAAACTGTTTTTT.

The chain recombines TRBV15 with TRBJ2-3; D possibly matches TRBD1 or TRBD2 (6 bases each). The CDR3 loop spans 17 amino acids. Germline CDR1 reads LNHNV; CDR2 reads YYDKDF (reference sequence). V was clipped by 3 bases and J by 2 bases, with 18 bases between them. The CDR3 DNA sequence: TGTGCCACCAGCAGGGGGGGCCGGACAGCGACCACAGATACGCAGTATTTT. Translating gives CATSRGGRTATTDTQYF.

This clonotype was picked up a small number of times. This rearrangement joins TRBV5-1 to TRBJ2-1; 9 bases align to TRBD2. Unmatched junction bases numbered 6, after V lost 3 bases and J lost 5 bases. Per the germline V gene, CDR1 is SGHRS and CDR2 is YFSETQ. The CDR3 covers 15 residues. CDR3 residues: CASSSRLAENNEQFF. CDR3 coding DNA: TGCGCCAGCAGCTCCCGACTAGCGGAAAACAATGAGCAGTTCTTC.

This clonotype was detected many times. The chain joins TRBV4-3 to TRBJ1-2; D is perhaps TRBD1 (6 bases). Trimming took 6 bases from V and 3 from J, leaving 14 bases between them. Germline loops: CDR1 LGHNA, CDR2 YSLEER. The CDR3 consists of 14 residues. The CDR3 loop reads CASSRKDSDYGYTF. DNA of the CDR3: TGCGCCAGCAGTCGAAAGGACAGCGACTATGGCTACACCTTC.

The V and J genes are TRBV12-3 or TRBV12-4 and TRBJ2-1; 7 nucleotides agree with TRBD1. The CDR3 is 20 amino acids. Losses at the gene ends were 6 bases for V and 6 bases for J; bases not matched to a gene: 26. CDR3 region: CASSTRRPDARGYSTNEQFF. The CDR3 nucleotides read TGTGCCAGCAGCACTAGGAGGCCGGATGCCAGGGGGTACTCTACCAATGAGCAGTTCTTC.

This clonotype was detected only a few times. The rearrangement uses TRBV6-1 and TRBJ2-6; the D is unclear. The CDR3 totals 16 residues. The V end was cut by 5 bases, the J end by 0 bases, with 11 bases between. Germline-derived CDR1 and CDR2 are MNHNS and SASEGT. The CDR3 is CASSPWQISGANVLTF. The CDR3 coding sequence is TGTGCCAGCAGTCCTTGGCAGATCTCTGGGGCCAACGTCCTGACTTTC.

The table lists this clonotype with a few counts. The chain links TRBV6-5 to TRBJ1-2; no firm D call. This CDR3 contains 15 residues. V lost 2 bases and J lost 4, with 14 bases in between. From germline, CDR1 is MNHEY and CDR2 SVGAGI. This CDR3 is CASSYGGTTLYGYTF. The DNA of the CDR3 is TGTGCCAGCAGTTACGGAGGCACTACTCTCTATGGCTACACCTTC.

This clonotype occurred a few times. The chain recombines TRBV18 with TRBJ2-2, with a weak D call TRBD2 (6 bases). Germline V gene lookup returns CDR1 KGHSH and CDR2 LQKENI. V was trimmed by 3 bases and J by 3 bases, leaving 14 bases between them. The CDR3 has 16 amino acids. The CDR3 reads CASSPAAGRYTGELFF. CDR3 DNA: TGTGCCAGCTCACCGGCTGCGGGACGGTACACCGGGGAGCTGTTTTTT.

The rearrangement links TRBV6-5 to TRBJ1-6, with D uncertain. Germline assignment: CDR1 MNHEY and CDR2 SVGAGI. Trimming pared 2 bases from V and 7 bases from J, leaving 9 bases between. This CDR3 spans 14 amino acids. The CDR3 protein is CASSYKAGNSPLHF. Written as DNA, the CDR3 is TGTGCCAGCAGTTACAAGGCGGGAAATTCACCCCTCCACTTT.

The CDR3 reads CASSPSIVAGTQYF. CDR3 nucleotide sequence: TGTGCCAGCAGCCCGTCCATAGTAGCGGGGACCCAGTACTTC. The chain employs TRBV7-9 and TRBJ2-5, with 7 bases identical to TRBD2. This CDR3 comprises 14 residues. Per the germline V gene, CDR1 is SEHNR and CDR2 is FQNEAQ (reference sequence). J lost 7 bases, V lost 5 bases, and 10 bases had no gene match.

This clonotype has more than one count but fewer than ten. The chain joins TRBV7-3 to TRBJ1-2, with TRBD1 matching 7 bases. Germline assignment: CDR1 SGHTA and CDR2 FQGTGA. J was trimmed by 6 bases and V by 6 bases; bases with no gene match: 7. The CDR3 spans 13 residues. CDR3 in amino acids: CASSGAGGNGYTF. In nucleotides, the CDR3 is TGTGCCAGCAGTGGGGCAGGGGGAAATGGCTACACCTTC. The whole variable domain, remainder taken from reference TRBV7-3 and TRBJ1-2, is GAGVSQTPSNKVTEKGKYVELRCDPISGHTALYWYRQSLGQGPEFLIYFQGTGAADDSGLPNDRFFAVRPEGSVSTLKIQRTERGDSAVYLCASSGAGGNGYTFGSGTRLTVV.

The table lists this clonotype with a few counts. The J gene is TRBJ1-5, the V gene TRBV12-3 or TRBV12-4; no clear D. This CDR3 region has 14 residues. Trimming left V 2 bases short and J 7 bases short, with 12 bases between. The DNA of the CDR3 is TGTGCCAGCAGTTTAACAAGGGCGGACCAGCCCCAGCATTTT. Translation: CASSLTRADQPQHF.

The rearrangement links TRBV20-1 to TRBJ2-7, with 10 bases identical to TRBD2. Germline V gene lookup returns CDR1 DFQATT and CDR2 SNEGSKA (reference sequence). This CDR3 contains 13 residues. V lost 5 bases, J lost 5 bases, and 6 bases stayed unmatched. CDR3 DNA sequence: TGCAGTGCTCAAGCGGGAGGGGCCCACGAGCAGTACTTC. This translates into CSAQAGGAHEQYF.

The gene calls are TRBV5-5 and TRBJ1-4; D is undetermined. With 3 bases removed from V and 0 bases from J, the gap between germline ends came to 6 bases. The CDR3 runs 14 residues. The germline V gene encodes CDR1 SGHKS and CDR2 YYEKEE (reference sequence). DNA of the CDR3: TGTGCCAGCAGCTCACAGCCAACTAATGAAAAACTGTTTTTT. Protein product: CASSSQPTNEKLFF. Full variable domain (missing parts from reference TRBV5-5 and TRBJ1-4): DAGVTQSPTHLIKTRGQQVTLRCSPISGHKSVSWYQQVLGQGPQFIFQYYEKEERGRGNFPDRFSARQFPNYSSELNVNALLLGDSALYLCASSSQPTNEKLFFGSGTQLSVL.

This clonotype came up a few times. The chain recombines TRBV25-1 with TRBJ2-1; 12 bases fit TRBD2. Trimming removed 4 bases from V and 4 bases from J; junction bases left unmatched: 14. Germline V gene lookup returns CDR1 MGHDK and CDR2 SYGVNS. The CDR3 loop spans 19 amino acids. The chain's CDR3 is CASSGVPGLAGMTYNEQFF. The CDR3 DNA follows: TGTGCCAGCAGTGGAGTACCAGGACTAGCGGGGATGACATACAATGAGCAGTTCTTC.

The CDR3 here is CASSPRRFGETQYF. CDR3 nucleotides: TGTGCCAGCAGCCCCCGTAGGTTCGGGGAGACCCAGTACTTC. The V and J genes are TRBV7-8 and TRBJ2-5; D gene ambiguous. The CDR3 length is 14 residues. Trimming removed 5 bases at V and 5 bases at J, with 15 bases between. CDR1 is SGHVS, CDR2 FQNEAQ, per germline.

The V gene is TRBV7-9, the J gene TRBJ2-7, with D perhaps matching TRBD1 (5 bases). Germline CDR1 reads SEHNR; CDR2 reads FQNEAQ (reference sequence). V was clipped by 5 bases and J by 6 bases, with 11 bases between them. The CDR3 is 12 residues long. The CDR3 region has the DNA TGTGCCAGCAGCCTTCACAGGACCGAGCAGTACTTC. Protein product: CASSLHRTEQYF. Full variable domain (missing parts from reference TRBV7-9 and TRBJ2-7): DTGVSQNPRHKITKRGQNVTFRCDPISEHNRLYWYRQTLGQGPEFLTYFQNEAQLEKSRLLSDRFSAERPKGSFSTLEIQRTEQGDSAMYLCASSLHRTEQYFGPGTRLTVT.

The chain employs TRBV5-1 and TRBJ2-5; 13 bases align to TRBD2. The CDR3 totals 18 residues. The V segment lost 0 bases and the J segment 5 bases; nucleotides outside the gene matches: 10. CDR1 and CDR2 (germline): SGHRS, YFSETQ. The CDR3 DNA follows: TGCGCCAGCAGCTTGGGAGGACTAGCGGGGGCTACGGGGGAGACCCAGTACTTC. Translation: CASSLGGLAGATGETQYF.

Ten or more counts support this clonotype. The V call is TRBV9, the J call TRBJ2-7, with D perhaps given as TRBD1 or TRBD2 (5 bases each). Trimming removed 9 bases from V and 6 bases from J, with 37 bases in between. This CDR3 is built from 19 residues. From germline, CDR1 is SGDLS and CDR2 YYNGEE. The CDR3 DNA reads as TGTGCCATCCCCCCGGTGGGGGTGCAAGTGAGGGGTTATGCGGGCGAGCAGTACTTC. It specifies CAIPPVGVQVRGYAGEQYF.

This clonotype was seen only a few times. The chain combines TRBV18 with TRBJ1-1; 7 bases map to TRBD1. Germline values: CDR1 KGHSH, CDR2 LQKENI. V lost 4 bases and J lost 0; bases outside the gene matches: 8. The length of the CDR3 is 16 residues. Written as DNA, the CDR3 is TGTGCCAGCTCACAAGACAGGGCTCTTATGAACACTGAAGCTTTCTTT. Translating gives CASSQDRALMNTEAFF.

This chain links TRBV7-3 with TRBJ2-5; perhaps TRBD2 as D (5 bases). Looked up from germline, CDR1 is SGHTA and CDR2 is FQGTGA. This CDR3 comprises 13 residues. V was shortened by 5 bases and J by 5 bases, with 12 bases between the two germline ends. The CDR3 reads CASSALVLETQYF. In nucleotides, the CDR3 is TGTGCCAGCAGCGCACTAGTGTTGGAGACCCAGTACTTC.